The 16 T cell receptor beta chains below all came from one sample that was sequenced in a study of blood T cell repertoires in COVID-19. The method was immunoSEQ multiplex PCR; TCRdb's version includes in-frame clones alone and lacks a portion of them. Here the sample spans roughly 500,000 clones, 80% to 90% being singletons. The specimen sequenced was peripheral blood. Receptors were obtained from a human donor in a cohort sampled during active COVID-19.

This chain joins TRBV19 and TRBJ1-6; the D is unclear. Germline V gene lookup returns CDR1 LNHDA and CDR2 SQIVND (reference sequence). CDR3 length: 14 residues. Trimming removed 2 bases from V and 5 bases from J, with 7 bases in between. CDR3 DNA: TGTGCCAGTAGTATACAGGTTAATAATTCACCCCTCCACTTT. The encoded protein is CASSIQVNNSPLHF. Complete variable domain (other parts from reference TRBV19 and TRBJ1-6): DGGITQSPKYLFRKEGQNVTLSCEQNLNHDAMYWYRQDPGQGLRLIYYSQIVNDFQKGDIAEGYSVSREKKESFPLTVTSAQKNPTAFYLCASSIQVNNSPLHFGNGTRLTVT.

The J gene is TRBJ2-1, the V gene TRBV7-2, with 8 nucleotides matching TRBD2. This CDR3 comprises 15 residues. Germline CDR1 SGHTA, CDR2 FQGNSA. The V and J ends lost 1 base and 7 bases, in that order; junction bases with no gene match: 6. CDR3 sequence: CASSLDSGIRNEQFF. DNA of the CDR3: TGTGCCAGCAGCTTAGATAGCGGGATTCGAAATGAGCAGTTCTTC.

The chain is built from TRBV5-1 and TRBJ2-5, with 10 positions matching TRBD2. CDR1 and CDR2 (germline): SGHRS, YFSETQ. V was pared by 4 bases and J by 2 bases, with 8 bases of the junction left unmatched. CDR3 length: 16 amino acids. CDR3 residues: CASSITSGVEQETQYF. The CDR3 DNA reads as TGCGCCAGCAGCATTACTAGCGGGGTGGAACAAGAGACCCAGTACTTC.

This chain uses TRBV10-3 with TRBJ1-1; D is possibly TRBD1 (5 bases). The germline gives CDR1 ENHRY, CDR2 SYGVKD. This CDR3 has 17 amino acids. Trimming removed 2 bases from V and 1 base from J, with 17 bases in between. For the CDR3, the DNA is TGTGCCATCAGTGAGCTACCCCGAGGGAGGGGGAACACTGAAGCTTTCTTT. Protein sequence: CAISELPRGRGNTEAFF.

Written as DNA, the CDR3 is TGTGCCACCTCTCTCAGAACGGGTGAAGCTTTCTTT. Translation: CATSLRTGEAFF. The rearrangement links TRBV27 to TRBJ1-1, with D unclear. Trimming left V 10 bases short and J 7 bases short, with 16 bases between. Germline V CDR1 and CDR2: MNHEY, SMNVEV (reference sequence). There are 12 residues in the CDR3.

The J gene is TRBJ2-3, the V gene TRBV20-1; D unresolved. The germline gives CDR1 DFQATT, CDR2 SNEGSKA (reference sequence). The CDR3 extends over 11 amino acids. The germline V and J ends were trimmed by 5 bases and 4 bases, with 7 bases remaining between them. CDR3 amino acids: CSAPEADTQYF. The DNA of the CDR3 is TGCAGTGCTCCAGAGGCAGATACGCAGTATTTT.

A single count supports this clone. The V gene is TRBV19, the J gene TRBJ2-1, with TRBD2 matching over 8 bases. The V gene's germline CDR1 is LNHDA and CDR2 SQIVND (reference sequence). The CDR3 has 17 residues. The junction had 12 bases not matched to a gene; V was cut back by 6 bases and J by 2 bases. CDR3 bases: TGTGCCAGTAGCGTAGGCGGGGGGCGGGTGACCTACAATGAGCAGTTCTTC. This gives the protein CASSVGGGRVTYNEQFF.

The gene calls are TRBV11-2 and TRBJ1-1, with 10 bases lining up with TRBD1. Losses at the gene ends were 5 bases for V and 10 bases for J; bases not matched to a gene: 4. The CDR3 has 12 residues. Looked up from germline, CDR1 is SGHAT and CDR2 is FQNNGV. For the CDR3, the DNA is TGTGCCAGCAGCGGACAGGGGGATCGAGCTTTCTTT. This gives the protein CASSGQGDRAFF.

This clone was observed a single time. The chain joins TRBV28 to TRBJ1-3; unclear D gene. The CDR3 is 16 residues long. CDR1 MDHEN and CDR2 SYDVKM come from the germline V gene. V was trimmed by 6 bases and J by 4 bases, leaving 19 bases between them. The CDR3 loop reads CASSFPLSQTGNTIYF. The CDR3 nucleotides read TGTGCCAGCAGCTTTCCCCTCAGCCAGACAGGAAACACCATATATTTT.

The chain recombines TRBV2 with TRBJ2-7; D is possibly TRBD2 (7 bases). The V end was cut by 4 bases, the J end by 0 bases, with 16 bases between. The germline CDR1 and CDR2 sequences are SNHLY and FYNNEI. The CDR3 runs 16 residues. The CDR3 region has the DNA TGTGCCAGCAGTGTACGGGGGGCAGGTGGCTCCTACGAGCAGTACTTC. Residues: CASSVRGAGGSYEQYF.

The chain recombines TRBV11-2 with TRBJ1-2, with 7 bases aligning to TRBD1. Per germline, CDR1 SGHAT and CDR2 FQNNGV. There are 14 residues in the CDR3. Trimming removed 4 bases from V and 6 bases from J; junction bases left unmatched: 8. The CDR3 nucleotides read TGTGCCAGCAGCTCCCGACAGGGAGTGAATGGCTACACCTTC. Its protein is CASSSRQGVNGYTF. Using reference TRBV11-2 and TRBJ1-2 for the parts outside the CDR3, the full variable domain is EAGVAQSPRYKIIEKRQSVAFWCNPISGHATLYWYQQILGQGPKLLIQFQNNGVVDDSQLPKDRFSAERLKGVDSTLKIQPAKLEDSAVYLCASSSRQGVNGYTFGSGTRLTVV.

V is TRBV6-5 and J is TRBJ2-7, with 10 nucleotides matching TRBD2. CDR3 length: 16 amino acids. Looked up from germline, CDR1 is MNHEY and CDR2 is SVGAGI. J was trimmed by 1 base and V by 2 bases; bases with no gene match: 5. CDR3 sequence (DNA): TGTGCCAGCAGTTACGGTCAGGGACTAGCGTCCTACGAGCAGTACTTC. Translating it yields CASSYGQGLASYEQYF.

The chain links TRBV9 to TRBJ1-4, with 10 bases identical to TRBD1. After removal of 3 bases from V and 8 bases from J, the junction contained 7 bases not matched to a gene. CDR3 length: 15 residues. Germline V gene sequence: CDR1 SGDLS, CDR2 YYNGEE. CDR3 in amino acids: CASSGGTGVWEKLFF. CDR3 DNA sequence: TGTGCCAGCAGCGGGGGGACAGGGGTATGGGAAAAACTGTTTTTT.

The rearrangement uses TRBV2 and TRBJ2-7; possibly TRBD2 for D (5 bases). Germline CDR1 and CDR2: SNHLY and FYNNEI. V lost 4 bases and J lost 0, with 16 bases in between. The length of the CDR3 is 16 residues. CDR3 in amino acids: CASSGGSSLSSYEQYF. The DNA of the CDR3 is TGTGCCAGCAGTGGCGGTTCTAGCCTCAGCTCCTACGAGCAGTACTTC.

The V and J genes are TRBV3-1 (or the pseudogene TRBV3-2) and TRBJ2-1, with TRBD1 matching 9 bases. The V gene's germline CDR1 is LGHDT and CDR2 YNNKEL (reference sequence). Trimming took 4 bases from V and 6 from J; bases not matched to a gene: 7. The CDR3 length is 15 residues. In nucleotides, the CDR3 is TGTGCCAGCAGCCGTCCTCCACAGGGGGCCAATGAGCAGTTCTTC. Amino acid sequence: CASSRPPQGANEQFF.

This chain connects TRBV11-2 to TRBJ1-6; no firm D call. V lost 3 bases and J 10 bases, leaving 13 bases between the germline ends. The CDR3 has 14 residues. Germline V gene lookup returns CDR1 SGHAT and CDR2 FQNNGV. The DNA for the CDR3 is TGTGCCAGCAGCTTCGGGCAGGCGGGGTCACCCCTCCACTTT. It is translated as CASSFGQAGSPLHF.